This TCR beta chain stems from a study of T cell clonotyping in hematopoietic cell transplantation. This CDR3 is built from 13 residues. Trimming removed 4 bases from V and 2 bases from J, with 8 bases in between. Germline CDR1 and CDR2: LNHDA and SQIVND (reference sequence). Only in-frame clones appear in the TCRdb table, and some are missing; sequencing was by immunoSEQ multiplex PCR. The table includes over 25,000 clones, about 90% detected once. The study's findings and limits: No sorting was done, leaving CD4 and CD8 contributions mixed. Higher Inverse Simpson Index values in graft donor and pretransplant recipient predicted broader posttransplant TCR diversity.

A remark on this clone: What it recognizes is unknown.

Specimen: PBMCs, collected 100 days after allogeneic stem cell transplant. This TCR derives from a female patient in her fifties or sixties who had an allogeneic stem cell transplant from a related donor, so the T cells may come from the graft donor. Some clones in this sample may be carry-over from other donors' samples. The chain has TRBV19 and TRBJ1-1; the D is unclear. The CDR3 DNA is TGTGCCAGTAGTAATACAGCTAACACTGAAGCTTTCTTT. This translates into CASSNTANTEAFF. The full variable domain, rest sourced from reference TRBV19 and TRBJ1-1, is DGGITQSPKYLFRKEGQNVTLSCEQNLNHDAMYWYRQDPGQGLRLIYYSQIVNDFQKGDIAEGYSVSREKKESFPLTVTSAQKNPTAFYLCASSNTANTEAFFGQGTRLTVV.